The source of this TCR beta chain is a study of PD-1 blockade in classical Hodgkin lymphoma. Study-wide results and limits: Some patients began nivolumab under 1 year after ASCT. These patients were excluded from later analyses. CD4+ TCR diversity, unlike CD8+, rose significantly by C4D1.

Remarks on this clone: What it binds is not known.

This CDR3 region has 14 residues. Germline CDR1 MNHNS, CDR2 SASEGT. V lost 8 bases, J lost 5 bases, and 9 bases stayed unmatched. Sequencing was performed with immunoSEQ multiplex PCR; in TCRdb, only in-frame clones are kept and a portion is missing. The sample contains 20,000 to 25,000 clones, 80% of which appear only once. Autologous stem cell transplantation was followed by relapse in every patient, and brentuximab vedotin exposure varied. Patients' outcomes at their best amounted to complete response, partial response or progressive disease. This TCR came from a human donor with classical Hodgkin lymphoma. This chain joins TRBV6-1 and TRBJ2-5; 9 nucleotides line up with TRBD1. This specimen was peripheral blood mononuclear cells (PBMCs), taken before the second cycle of nivolumab. CDR3 amino acids: CASSVVDRGETQYF. The CDR3 DNA is TGTGCCAGCTCAGTAGTCGACAGGGGGGAGACCCAGTACTTC.